This T cell receptor beta chain is drawn from a study of shared clonotypes between healthy human individuals. Points from the study as a whole: Across subsets, estimated richness was generally greater for naive than for memory populations.

Assay: immunoSEQ multiplex PCR; the TCRdb copy retains only in-frame clones and omits some. The sample has hundreds of thousands of clones; roughly 96% are singletons. Regarding this clone: The antigen is undetermined.

Naive CD8 isolation took CD45RO-negative cells positively selected for CCR7 and excluded terminally differentiated effector memory CD45RA+ cells. The sequencing input was naive CD8+ T cells sorted from blood. This TCR derives from a woman in her thirties in good health.

CDR3 protein: CASRLAAGELFF. As DNA, the CDR3 is TGTGCCAGCAGACTAGCTGCCGGGGAGCTGTTTTTT. The rearrangement links TRBV11-2 to TRBJ2-2; D perhaps matches TRBD2 (6 bases). From germline, CDR1 is SGHAT and CDR2 FQNNGV. V shed 6 bases and J shed 6 bases, with 8 bases lying between them. The CDR3 is 12 amino acids.